This TCR beta chain was sequenced in a study of metastatic and nonmetastatic thyroid tumors. Study-wide points: The reported finding was significantly higher TCR beta diversity in malignant thyroid tumors relative to benign nodules, in blood and tumor.

A note on this clone: Its antigen is still unknown. A read error may explain this, as a much larger clone is one base away.

The CDR3 contains 14 residues. CDR1 and CDR2 from the germline V gene are ENHRY and SYGVKD. Deletions cut 1 base from V and 6 bases from J, with 9 bases between. The entire patient cohort was treatment-naive prior to thyroid surgery. In the original processing: A distant-metastasis classifier for papillary thyroid cancer was built using CDR3 differences across clinicopathological groups. TCRdb redid the clone calls on the PCR reads using MiXCR. It is TCRdb's table, rather than the study itself, that gives the V and J calls and clone size. The repertoire has around 89,000 clones, around 14% of them found once; the top ten carry 3.6%.

This chain connects TRBV10-3 to TRBJ2-2, with TRBD2 as a possible D gene (5 bases). The source is a female donor with papillary thyroid cancer or a benign thyroid nodule (not recorded which). Some clones in this sample may be carry-over from other donors' samples. The sample comprised blood. The CDR3 spells CAISECPGAGELFF. For the CDR3, the DNA is TGTGCCATCAGTGAGTGCCCCGGGGCCGGGGAGCTGTTTTTT.